This T cell receptor beta chain was retrieved from a study of OX40 agonist ivuxolimab in advanced cancers. Study context: Every 2 weeks, patients received ivuxolimab intravenously, dosed at 0.01 to 10 mg/kg. Broader study findings: Dosing at 0.1 to 3.0 mg/kg was accompanied by clonal expansion of CD4+ and CD8+ blood T cells by week 6. CD8+ T cells (on average) carried more expanded clones than CD4+ T cells.

Data came from immunoSEQ multiplex PCR; TCRdb stores just in-frame clones and leaves some out. Of around 93,000 clones listed, about 86% are singletons. Notes on this clone: Its specificity is not known.

Sequenced here: CD4+ or CD8+ T cells sorted from blood, sampled in a trial of the OX40 agonist ivuxolimab. The TCR originated in an adult with an advanced solid tumor such as melanoma, head and neck, liver or kidney cancer.

The CDR3 is CASINTGGGGTNIQYF. The CDR3 bases are TGTGCCAGCATCAACACAGGAGGAGGGGGCACAAACATTCAGTACTTC. The rearrangement joins TRBV27 to TRBJ2-4, with a tentative D call TRBD1 (7 bases). The CDR3 loop spans 16 amino acids. Trimming shortened V by 7 bases and J by 6 bases, and 22 bases separated the two germline ends. CDR1 is MNHEY and CDR2 is SMNVEV in the germline V gene (reference sequence).